The rows below give T cell receptor beta chains drawn from one sample of a study of cytomegalovirus exposure and HLA in healthy donors. The protocol was immunoSEQ multiplex PCR, while the TCRdb copy is restricted to in-frame clones and leaves out a portion. The sample yields 100,000 to 120,000 clones, nearly 97% seen once. The specimen was PBMCs. These receptors all stem from a young woman in good health and CMV-seronegative. Each CDR3 is given with its conserved first and last residue. D genes are given only for firm matches. Size is omitted from some rows. Given values are once, few, many or a class for expanded clones.

v_call: TRBV6-5
d_call: TRBD1
clone_size: NA
j_call: TRBJ2-1
cdr3_nt: TGTGCCAGCACGGAACAGGGGGCGGGCAATGAGCAGTTCTTC
cdr3_aa: CASTEQGAGNEQFF

v_call: TRBV5-1
d_call: NA
clone_size: NA
j_call: TRBJ1-1
cdr3_nt: TGCGCCAGCAGCAAAAGCGGGGGGAGCACTGAAGCTTTCTTT
cdr3_aa: CASSKSGGSTEAFF

v_call: TRBV7-3
d_call: TRBD1
clone_size: NA
j_call: TRBJ2-1
cdr3_nt: TGTGCCAGCAGCAGCAAAGACAGGGGAGAGCAGTTCTTC
cdr3_aa: CASSSKDRGEQFF

v_call: TRBV7-6
d_call: TRBD2
clone_size: NA
j_call: TRBJ2-1
cdr3_nt: TGTGCCAGCAGCCCCCCTCTCGCCGGGACTAGCGGGCCGAACAATGAGCAGTTCTTC
cdr3_aa: CASSPPLAGTSGPNNEQFF

v_call: TRBV7-9
d_call: TRBD1
clone_size: NA
j_call: TRBJ1-2
cdr3_nt: TGTGCCAGCAGCTCAACGGACAGGGGAGTTTTAGGTGGCTACACCTTC
cdr3_aa: CASSSTDRGVLGGYTF

v_call: TRBV28
d_call: NA
clone_size: NA
j_call: TRBJ2-1
cdr3_nt: TGTGCCAGCAGTTTCCTTCTGTTAAAGGACTATTACTCCTACAATGAGCAGTTCTTC
cdr3_aa: CASSFLLLKDYYSYNEQFF

v_call: TRBV7-6
d_call: TRBD2
clone_size: NA
j_call: TRBJ2-1
cdr3_nt: TGTGCCAGCAGTAGCGGGGGGTACAATGAGCAGTTCTTC
cdr3_aa: CASSSGGYNEQFF

v_call: TRBV13
d_call: TRBD1
clone_size: once
j_call: TRBJ1-5
cdr3_nt: TGTGCCAGCAGCTTCGGGACAGACAATCAGCCCCAGCATTTT
cdr3_aa: CASSFGTDNQPQHF

v_call: TRBV7-2
d_call: NA
clone_size: NA
j_call: TRBJ1-5
cdr3_nt: TGTGCCAGCAGCTTAGGGTCAGCTCGCGGTCAGCCCCAGCATTTT
cdr3_aa: CASSLGSARGQPQHF

v_call: TRBV6-5
d_call: NA
clone_size: NA
j_call: TRBJ1-1
cdr3_nt: TGTGCCAGCAAAATAGGTGCGAGACAGCAGAATGAAGCTTTCTTT
cdr3_aa: CASKIGARQQNEAFF

v_call: TRBV7-3
d_call: TRBD2
clone_size: NA
j_call: TRBJ2-3
cdr3_nt: TGTGCCAGCAGCCTTGGGTACGGACTAGTGAGCACAGATACGCAGTATTTT
cdr3_aa: CASSLGYGLVSTDTQYF

v_call: TRBV7-8
d_call: NA
clone_size: NA
j_call: TRBJ2-5
cdr3_nt: TGTGCCAGCAGCTTAGGGCCCCAGTACTTC
cdr3_aa: CASSLGPQYF

v_call: TRBV7-9
d_call: NA
clone_size: NA
j_call: TRBJ1-4
cdr3_nt: TGTGCCAGCAGCTTTGGAGGGGCGGTATCGAATGAAAAACTGTTTTTT
cdr3_aa: CASSFGGAVSNEKLFF

v_call: TRBV7-2
d_call: TRBD1
clone_size: NA
j_call: TRBJ1-5
cdr3_nt: TGTGCCAGCAGCTTGTATCCAGGGGGCGACGGCAATCAGCCCCAGCATTTT
cdr3_aa: CASSLYPGGDGNQPQHF

v_call: TRBV7-2
d_call: TRBD2
clone_size: NA
j_call: TRBJ2-7
cdr3_nt: TGTGCCAGCAGCTTTAGCGGGGGGGCGTACGAGCAGTACTTC
cdr3_aa: CASSFSGGAYEQYF

v_call: TRBV7-9
d_call: NA
clone_size: few
j_call: TRBJ2-7
cdr3_nt: TGTGCCAGCAGCACACAGGGCTACGAGCAGTACTTC
cdr3_aa: CASSTQGYEQYF

v_call: TRBV10-3
d_call: NA
clone_size: NA
j_call: TRBJ2-3
cdr3_nt: TGTGCCATCAGTGCTACCAGCACAGATACGCAGTATTTT
cdr3_aa: CAISATSTDTQYF

v_call: TRBV29-1
d_call: NA
clone_size: NA
j_call: TRBJ2-1
cdr3_nt: TGCAGCATCAGGGATAATGAGCAGTTCTTC
cdr3_aa: CSIRDNEQFF

v_call: TRBV2
d_call: NA
clone_size: NA
j_call: TRBJ1-6
cdr3_nt: TGTGCCAGCAGTCAAAATACAGCAAAGTTAAATTCACCCCTCCACTTT
cdr3_aa: CASSQNTAKLNSPLHF

v_call: TRBV5-6
d_call: NA
clone_size: NA
j_call: TRBJ1-6
cdr3_nt: TGTGCCAGCAGCGTACAGGTGGTTGGAGGGTCACCCCTCCACTTT
cdr3_aa: CASSVQVVGGSPLHF

v_call: TRBV20-1
d_call: NA
clone_size: NA
j_call: TRBJ2-7
cdr3_nt: TGCAGTGCAGGTAGGAGGGAGCAGTACTTC
cdr3_aa: CSAGRREQYF

v_call: TRBV6-1
d_call: TRBD1
clone_size: NA
j_call: TRBJ1-1
cdr3_nt: TGTGCCAGCAGCTGGGGACAGGTGAACACTGAAGCTTTCTTT
cdr3_aa: CASSWGQVNTEAFF

v_call: TRBV18
d_call: NA
clone_size: once
j_call: TRBJ2-2
cdr3_nt: TGTGCCAGCTCACCACCATCAGTTAACACCGGGGAGCTGTTTTTT
cdr3_aa: CASSPPSVNTGELFF

v_call: TRBV5-1
d_call: TRBD2
clone_size: NA
j_call: TRBJ2-6
cdr3_nt: TGCGCCAGCAGCTTGGGGGTACTAGCGGGGGGGCCTGGGGCCAACGTCCTGACTTTC
cdr3_aa: CASSLGVLAGGPGANVLTF

v_call: TRBV29-1
d_call: NA
clone_size: few
j_call: TRBJ2-7
cdr3_nt: TGCAGCGTTGTCTTGGACAGAGAATACGAGCAGTACTTC
cdr3_aa: CSVVLDREYEQYF

v_call: TRBV2
d_call: NA
clone_size: NA
j_call: TRBJ2-7
cdr3_nt: TGTGCCAGCAGTCTTTACTACGAGCAGTACTTC
cdr3_aa: CASSLYYEQYF

v_call: TRBV6-4
d_call: TRBD2
clone_size: NA
j_call: TRBJ2-1
cdr3_nt: TGTGCCAGCAGTCTTCTAGCGGGGGGGCTTAATGAGCAGTTCTTC
cdr3_aa: CASSLLAGGLNEQFF

v_call: TRBV7-9
d_call: NA
clone_size: NA
j_call: TRBJ1-1
cdr3_nt: TGTGCCAGCAGCTTAGGGCAGCCGGGGACTGAAGCTTTCTTT
cdr3_aa: CASSLGQPGTEAFF

v_call: TRBV9
d_call: TRBD2
clone_size: NA
j_call: TRBJ2-5
cdr3_nt: TGTGCCAGCAGCGTAGGGGGGGGAACGAAAGAGACCCAGTACTTC
cdr3_aa: CASSVGGGTKETQYF

v_call: TRBV28
d_call: TRBD1
clone_size: NA
j_call: TRBJ2-4
cdr3_nt: TGTGCCACCTGGGACAGGCAAAACATTCAGTACTTC
cdr3_aa: CATWDRQNIQYF

v_call: TRBV27
d_call: TRBD1
clone_size: NA
j_call: TRBJ2-2
cdr3_nt: TGTGCCAGCAGTAGGGACAGAACGAACACCGGGGAGCTGTTTTTT
cdr3_aa: CASSRDRTNTGELFF

v_call: TRBV7-2
d_call: TRBD1
clone_size: NA
j_call: TRBJ2-7
cdr3_nt: TGTGCCAGCAGCTTTACCCCGGACAGGGGCTACGAGCAGTACTTC
cdr3_aa: CASSFTPDRGYEQYF

v_call: TRBV5-6
d_call: TRBD1
clone_size: once
j_call: TRBJ1-2
cdr3_nt: TGTGCCAGCAGCCCACCGGGACAGGGGGAGTATGGCTACACCTTC
cdr3_aa: CASSPPGQGEYGYTF

v_call: TRBV7-9
d_call: NA
clone_size: NA
j_call: TRBJ1-3
cdr3_nt: TGTGCCAGCAGCCCTTTAGACAGATACCTCCGAGAAGCTGGAAACACCATATATTTT
cdr3_aa: CASSPLDRYLREAGNTIYF

v_call: TRBV29-1
d_call: TRBD1
clone_size: NA
j_call: TRBJ1-4
cdr3_nt: TGCAGCGCCCACGGACAGGGGGATGAAAAACTGTTTTTT
cdr3_aa: CSAHGQGDEKLFF

v_call: TRBV7-3
d_call: NA
clone_size: NA
j_call: TRBJ2-7
cdr3_nt: TGTGCCAGCAGCCCTCATTCCGGGGTCCCCCCTTACGAGCAGTACTTC
cdr3_aa: CASSPHSGVPPYEQYF